The 9 T cell receptor beta chains reported below all come from one sample, sequenced in a study of shared T cell receptors in the human thymus (dated by TCRdb to the early 2020s). Library prep was done by the immunoSEQ multiplex PCR assay. TCRdb re-hosts the immuneACCESS table, in-frame sequences only. Its copies lack some clones; in the studies checked, an unresolved V gene accounts for under half of them, and the cause for the rest is not known. The sample records some 700,000 clones, approximately 88% of which are singletons. The leading ten clones occupy around 0.0099% of the sample. The data were also submitted as part of a second study, on human thymus T cells.

The source material was thymocytes. Source of these receptors: a boy under two years old with a congenital heart defect. Donor details come from another sample of the same person, matched by shared clones.

This rearrangement joins TRBV11-2 to TRBJ2-1; the D is unclear. Trimming left V 1 base short and J 4 bases short, with 11 bases between. The CDR3 totals 15 residues. Germline loops: CDR1 SGHAT, CDR2 FQNNGV. CDR3 coding DNA: TGTGCCAGCAGCTTAGGGTCTGACATATACAATGAGCAGTTCTTC. Protein sequence: CASSLGSDIYNEQFF.

This rearrangement joins TRBV9 to TRBJ1-5; 7 bases are a match to TRBD1. CDR3 length equals 14 residues. V lost 4 bases to trimming and J lost 3 bases; unmatched junction nucleotides: 4. CDR1 is SGDLS, CDR2 YYNGEE, per germline. The CDR3 DNA follows: TGTGCCAGCAGCAGGGGGCTTTACAATCAGCCCCAGCATTTT. This encodes CASSRGLYNQPQHF.

This chain uses TRBV7-8 with TRBJ2-5; D is possibly TRBD2 (6 bases). Germline lookup yields CDR1 SGHVS and CDR2 FQNEAQ. Trimming took off 5 bases at V and 3 bases at J, with 16 bases between the two ends. This CDR3 has 15 amino acids. The DNA for the CDR3 is TGTGCCAGCAGCGAAAGACTAGTGGGGGAAGAGACCCAGTACTTC. This gives the protein CASSERLVGEETQYF.

V gene TRBV13 combines with J gene TRBJ2-5; D may be TRBD1 (6 bases). From germline, CDR1 is PRHDT and CDR2 FYEKMQ (reference sequence). CDR3 size: 15 residues. The germline V and J ends were trimmed by 4 bases and 5 bases, with 17 bases remaining between them. The CDR3 bases are TGTGCCAGCAGCTCCCGGACGCTTAGGGGGGAGACCCAGTACTTC. The encoded protein is CASSSRTLRGETQYF.

V and J are TRBV4-3 and TRBJ2-1, with 12 bases fitting TRBD2. The CDR3 spans 19 residues. Germline V gives CDR1 LGHNA, CDR2 YSLEER. V was pared by 4 bases and J by 7 bases, with 17 bases of the junction left unmatched. The CDR3 spells CASSRGRQGLAGGPNEQFF. The CDR3 nucleotides read TGCGCCAGCAGCCGGGGCAGACAGGGCCTAGCGGGAGGGCCAAATGAGCAGTTCTTC.

The chain links TRBV7-6 to TRBJ2-2; 12 bases are shared with TRBD2. The germline CDR1 and CDR2 sequences are SGHVS and FNYEAQ. CDR3 length equals 18 residues. Germline trimming cut 5 bases from V and 8 bases from J; bases unmatched to any gene: 15. CDR3 protein: CASSQVTGTSGYQGELFF. CDR3 in DNA: TGTGCCAGCAGCCAAGTAACCGGGACTAGCGGGTACCAGGGGGAGCTGTTTTTT.

This clone showed up just a few times. This CDR3 reads CASSHTTSGRAGEQYF. Here the CDR3 DNA reads TGCGCCAGCAGCCACACTACTAGCGGGAGGGCCGGGGAGCAGTACTTC. V and J are TRBV10-1 and TRBJ2-7, with TRBD2 matching over 13 bases. There are 16 residues in the CDR3. V was pared by 6 bases and J by 7 bases, with 12 bases of the junction left unmatched. Per the germline V gene, CDR1 is WNHNN and CDR2 is SYGVQD (reference sequence).

The gene calls are TRBV28 and TRBJ2-2; 7 bases agree with TRBD1. V dropped 5 bases and J dropped 2; count of bases not matched to a gene: 11. The length of the CDR3 is 17 residues. Germline V CDR1 and CDR2: MDHEN, SYDVKM. The CDR3 DNA reads as TGTGCCAGCAGTGCCGTCCGGGACAGAGATAACACCGGGGAGCTGTTTTTT. It is translated as CASSAVRDRDNTGELFF.

This clone showed up just once. This rearrangement joins TRBV15 to TRBJ1-5; 10 bases map to TRBD1. V trimming: 0 bases; J trimming: 2 bases; junction bases outside the gene matches: 16. CDR1 and CDR2 (germline): LNHNV, YYDKDF (reference sequence). The CDR3 extends over 21 amino acids. Here the CDR3 reads CATSRDPRPGQGNQGNQPQHF. The DNA for the CDR3 is TGTGCCACCAGCAGAGATCCCCGGCCGGGACAGGGGAACCAGGGCAATCAGCCCCAGCATTTT.